The 24 T cell receptor beta chains listed next were all sequenced from one sample in a study of cytomegalovirus exposure and HLA in healthy donors (dated by TCRdb to about 2017). Library preparation used the immunoSEQ multiplex PCR assay. A mixture of 60 forward primers for TCR Vbeta segments and 13 reverse primers for TCR Jbeta segments was used in the multiplex PCR. TCRdb obtained this table from immuneACCESS and retained in-frame rearrangements with V and J assigned. These tables miss some clones; where compared with another copy, unresolved V genes account for less than half of the shortfall, and the remainder is unexplained. In this sample the table shows fewer than 100,000 clones, approximately 79% of which occur a single time. The top ten constitute about 4% of the sample. Source material: PBMCs. The source is a woman in her forties in good health and CMV-seronegative.

This chain joins TRBV7-2 and TRBJ2-7; tentative D call: TRBD2 (5 bases). Between the trimmed V and J ends, which lost 5 bases and 0 bases, there was a span of 17 bases. CDR3 size: 16 residues. CDR1 and CDR2 (germline): SGHTA, FQGNSA. For the CDR3, the DNA is TGTGCCAGCAGCCCCAGTTTTAGCGTAAGCTCCTACGAGCAGTACTTC. Protein sequence: CASSPSFSVSSYEQYF. The complete variable domain, with remaining parts taken from reference TRBV7-2 and TRBJ2-7, reads GAGVSQSPSNKVTEKGKDVELRCDPISGHTALYWYRQSLGQGLEFLIYFQGNSAPDKSGLPSDRFSAERTGGSVSTLTIQRTQQEDSAVYLCASSPSFSVSSYEQYFGPGTRLTVT.

This clone was seen a few times. The chain has TRBV7-3 and TRBJ1-1; 11 bases align to TRBD1. CDR1 is SGHTA and CDR2 is FQGTGA in the germline V gene. V was pared by 2 bases and J by 7 bases, with 3 bases of the junction left unmatched. The CDR3 runs to 14 residues. The chain's CDR3 is CASSLAGTGGEAFF. The CDR3 DNA follows: TGTGCCAGCAGCTTAGCTGGGACAGGGGGTGAAGCTTTCTTT.

The V and J genes are TRBV30 and TRBJ2-5; D not certain. The J call may not be correct, given that the DNA end is closer to TRBJ2-7. The CDR3 totals 12 residues. Germline CDR1 and CDR2: GTSNPN and SVGIG (reference sequence). CDR3 coding DNA: TGTGCCTGGAGTCCCACTTCCTACGAGCAGTACTTC. Translation: CAWSPTSYEQYF.

The rearrangement joins TRBV27 to TRBJ2-1, with 7 bases fitting TRBD1. Germline V gene sequence: CDR1 MNHEY, CDR2 SMNVEV (reference sequence). The CDR3 covers 12 residues. Trimming at V came to 4 bases and at J to 15 bases, leaving 9 bases not matched to a gene. CDR3 sequence reads: CASSSRQGYVFF. The CDR3 region has the DNA TGTGCCAGCAGTTCCCGACAGGGTTATGTGTTCTTC.

The J gene is TRBJ1-4, the V gene TRBV25-1; the match to TRBD1 covers 8 bases. Germline V gene lookup returns CDR1 MGHDK and CDR2 SYGVNS. The CDR3 length is 14 residues. J gave up 5 bases and V 6 bases, and 5 bases lay outside the gene matches. The CDR3 sequence: CASSRDRQNEKLFF. CDR3 in DNA: TGTGCCAGCAGCCGGGACAGGCAAAATGAAAAACTGTTTTTT.

This sequence joins TRBV30 and TRBJ2-3; D ambiguous. The CDR3 sequence is 12 residues long. Germline CDR1 is GTSNPN and CDR2 is SVGIG (reference sequence). The V end was cut by 2 bases, the J end by 4 bases, with 7 bases between. The CDR3 DNA reads as TGTGCCTGGAGTACGGGTTCAGATACGCAGTATTTT. Encoded protein: CAWSTGSDTQYF.

The count of this clone is one. The gene calls are TRBV5-1 and TRBJ2-1, with 12 positions matching TRBD2. This CDR3 is 18 amino acids long. J lost 5 bases, V lost 4 bases, and 13 bases had no gene match. Looked up from germline, CDR1 is SGHRS and CDR2 is YFSETQ. The CDR3 loop is CASSPSSGGAGLHNEQFF. The CDR3 nucleotides read TGCGCCAGCAGCCCCTCTAGCGGGGGGGCCGGACTACACAATGAGCAGTTCTTC.

This clone was found a few times. V gene TRBV6-4 combines with J gene TRBJ1-1; D is undetermined. V lost 7 bases to trimming and J lost 3 bases, with 15 bases between them. The CDR3 length is 14 residues. The germline CDR1 and CDR2 sequences are MRHNA and SNTAGT. The CDR3 DNA reads as TGTGCCAGCAAAAGAAAGGCGAGGGACACTGAAGCTTTCTTT. This encodes CASKRKARDTEAFF.

CDR3 amino acids: CASSRASGGTYEQYF. For the CDR3, the DNA is TGCGCCAGCAGCCGAGCTAGCGGGGGGACATACGAGCAGTACTTC. This chain connects TRBV4-1 to TRBJ2-7; TRBD2 agrees at 11 bases. The CDR3 runs 15 residues. V shed 4 bases and J 4 bases; nucleotides not matched to a gene: 6. The germline V gene encodes CDR1 MGHRA and CDR2 YSYEKL.

This chain's CDR3 is CASSQGGSSYNEQFF. For the CDR3, the DNA is TGCGCCAGCAGCCAAGGTGGTAGCTCCTACAATGAGCAGTTCTTC. The chain recombines TRBV4-1 with TRBJ2-1; D is ambiguous. The germline V gene has CDR1 MGHRA and CDR2 YSYEKL. This CDR3 is built from 15 residues. Trimming left V 1 base short and J 0 bases short, with 7 bases between.

In this sample, this clone turned up a few times. The chain recombines TRBV4-2 with TRBJ1-4; the D gene is possibly TRBD1 (5 bases). This CDR3 is built from 14 residues. The V end was cut by 8 bases, the J end by 0 bases, with 10 bases between. Germline loops: CDR1 LGHNA, CDR2 YNFKEQ. The CDR3 DNA reads TGTGCCAGCGGACCCAGGGCAACTAATGAAAAACTGTTTTTT. This gives the protein CASGPRATNEKLFF.

This clone showed up just a few times. The chain couples TRBV30 to TRBJ2-2; the D gene is possibly TRBD1 (5 bases). Trimming left V 2 bases short and J 5 bases short, with 15 bases between. Germline-derived CDR1 and CDR2 are GTSNPN and SVGIG (reference sequence). There are 15 residues in the CDR3. The CDR3 loop is CAWSTRGHDTGELFF. Here the CDR3 DNA reads TGTGCCTGGAGTACTCGAGGACACGATACCGGGGAGCTGTTTTTT.

This chain uses TRBV19 with TRBJ2-1; the D gene is possibly TRBD2 (5 bases). Between the trimmed V and J ends, which lost 4 bases and 4 bases, there was a span of 11 bases. Germline CDR1 is LNHDA and CDR2 is SQIVND (reference sequence). The CDR3 covers 14 residues. CDR3: CASSTRDLYNEQFF. CDR3 sequence (DNA): TGTGCCAGTAGTACCCGGGATCTTTACAATGAGCAGTTCTTC.

Only a few counts were recorded for this clone. V gene TRBV2 combines with J gene TRBJ2-7; 12 bases line up with TRBD1. V was clipped by 3 bases and J by 3 bases; unmatched bases: 3. There are 15 residues in the CDR3. Germline loops: CDR1 SNHLY, CDR2 FYNNEI. CDR3 sequence: CASSEGQGANYEQYF. The CDR3 bases are TGTGCCAGCAGTGAGGGACAGGGGGCAAACTACGAGCAGTACTTC.

This clone showed up just a few times. J is TRBJ2-5 and V is TRBV10-3, with TRBD1 matching over 9 bases. The germline V gene has CDR1 ENHRY and CDR2 SYGVKD. The CDR3 sequence is 14 residues long. Germline trimming cut 2 bases from V and 9 bases from J; bases unmatched to any gene: 7. CDR3 amino acids: CAISEPDRGPAQYF. The DNA of the CDR3 is TGTGCCATCAGTGAGCCGGACAGGGGACCGGCCCAGTACTTC.

The chain couples TRBV5-1 to TRBJ2-3; 7 bases fit TRBD2. Germline CDR1 is SGHRS and CDR2 is YFSETQ. The trim removed 5 bases at V and 2 bases at J, leaving 5 bases unmatched. CDR3 length: 14 residues. CDR3 residues: CASSRGGSTDTQYF. CDR3 nucleotides: TGCGCCAGCAGTCGCGGGGGTTCCACAGATACGCAGTATTTT. The complete variable domain, with remaining parts taken from reference TRBV5-1 and TRBJ2-3, reads KAGVTQTPRYLIKTRGQQVTLSCSPISGHRSVSWYQQTPGQGLQFLFEYFSETQRNKGNFPGRFSGRQFSNSRSEMNVSTLELGDSALYLCASSRGGSTDTQYFGPGTRLTVL.

Only a few counts were recorded for this clone. The chain recombines TRBV2 with TRBJ1-1; D perhaps matches TRBD1 (6 bases). From germline, CDR1 is SNHLY and CDR2 FYNNEI. The germline V and J ends were trimmed by 7 bases and 1 base, with 13 bases remaining between them. The CDR3 sequence is 14 residues long. The CDR3: CASKTDRSNTEAFF. The CDR3 DNA reads TGTGCCAGCAAGACAGACAGGTCGAACACTGAAGCTTTCTTT.

The chain employs TRBV29-1 and TRBJ1-1, with 9 bases lining up with TRBD1. V trimming: 5 bases; J trimming: 1 base; junction bases outside the gene matches: 17. CDR3 length: 18 amino acids. Per the germline V gene, CDR1 is SQVTM and CDR2 is ANQGSEA. CDR3 bases: TGCAGCGTTTCCCGAAGAGGAGGGACAGGGATAAAGAACACTGAAGCTTTCTTT. This codes for CSVSRRGGTGIKNTEAFF.

In DNA form, the CDR3 reads TGTGCCTGGAACGAAATAGAGGGTAATTCACCCCTCCACTTT. As protein: CAWNEIEGNSPLHF. The rearrangement joins TRBV30 to TRBJ1-6; D gene uncertain. CDR3 length: 14 residues. Deletions cut 4 bases from V and 6 bases from J, with 13 bases between. The germline V gene encodes CDR1 GTSNPN and CDR2 SVGIG (reference sequence).

V usage is TRBV4-2 and J usage is TRBJ1-2, with TRBD1 as a possible D gene (5 bases). The CDR3 spans 16 residues. The V end lost 2 bases, the J end lost 4 bases, and 17 bases lay between the germline ends. Germline assignment: CDR1 LGHNA and CDR2 YNFKEQ. CDR3 in amino acids: CASSQNGGGTVYGYTF. The DNA for the CDR3 is TGTGCCAGCAGCCAAAACGGGGGGGGTACCGTCTATGGCTACACCTTC.

This clone was seen a handful of times. The V and J genes are TRBV7-9 and TRBJ2-5; 9 bases are a match to TRBD1. V lost 8 bases and J lost 5; bases outside the gene matches: 6. Per the germline V gene, CDR1 is SEHNR and CDR2 is FQNEAQ (reference sequence). CDR3 length equals 13 residues. CDR3 in amino acids: CASHGQGRETQYF. The CDR3 DNA reads as TGTGCCAGCCATGGACAGGGGCGGGAGACCCAGTACTTC.

This chain joins TRBV4-2 and TRBJ1-4; D uncertain. The CDR3 totals 16 residues. CDR1 and CDR2 (germline): LGHNA, YNFKEQ. V was shortened by 0 bases and J by 5 bases, with 13 bases between the two germline ends. CDR3 nucleotides: TGTGCCAGCAGCCAAGAACGATCGGGAAGGAATGAAAAACTGTTTTTT. This translates into CASSQERSGRNEKLFF.

V and J are TRBV5-4 and TRBJ2-3, with TRBD2 as a possible D gene (5 bases). Germline CDR1 and CDR2: SGHNT and YYREEE (reference sequence). Trimming took off 7 bases at V and 5 bases at J, with 11 bases between the two ends. The CDR3 covers 12 residues. CDR3 protein: CASGSGQDTQYF. CDR3 nucleotide sequence: TGTGCCAGCGGGAGTGGCCAAGATACGCAGTATTTT.

The chain couples TRBV6-6 to TRBJ1-2; D unresolved. V lost 0 bases and J lost 8, with 16 bases in between. The CDR3 has 15 residues. Germline assignment: CDR1 MNHNY and CDR2 SVGAGI (reference sequence). In DNA, the CDR3 is TGTGCCAGCAGTTACTCGGAACCCCTCGACGGGGGCTACACCTTC. As protein: CASSYSEPLDGGYTF.